One and the same sample provided the 23 T cell receptor beta chains below, sequenced in a study of blood T cell repertoires in COVID-19. Assay: immunoSEQ multiplex PCR; the TCRdb copy retains only in-frame clones and omits some. The sample shows some 270,000 clones, approximately 85% of them seen only once. Sequences were obtained from peripheral blood. The receptor set was obtained from a woman older than 75 with COVID-19, enrolled during active disease.

The chain combines TRBV30 with TRBJ1-4, with D perhaps TRBD1 (6 bases). Germline CDR1 and CDR2: GTSNPN and SVGIG (reference sequence). Trimming left V 3 bases short and J 5 bases short, with 16 bases between. This CDR3 has 15 residues. The CDR3, as DNA: TGTGCCTGGAGATCCCGGGACACTCGGAATGAAAAACTGTTTTTT. Its translation: CAWRSRDTRNEKLFF.

The gene calls are TRBV3-1 (or the pseudogene TRBV3-2) and TRBJ1-6; 7 bases are a match to TRBD1. This CDR3 is 14 amino acids long. Per the germline V gene, CDR1 is LGHDT and CDR2 is YNNKEL (reference sequence). V was clipped by 1 base and J by 14 bases; unmatched bases: 8. The CDR3 sequence: CASSQGGTVATLHF. The DNA for the CDR3 is TGTGCCAGCAGCCAAGGCGGGACAGTCGCGACCCTCCACTTT.

The CDR3 region is CAIRASGGQGDTQYF. The CDR3 DNA reads as TGTGCCATCAGGGCGTCAGGGGGGCAGGGAGATACGCAGTATTTT. The genes are TRBV10-3 and TRBJ2-3; a possible D gene is TRBD1 (7 bases). From germline, CDR1 is ENHRY and CDR2 SYGVKD. The CDR3 covers 15 residues. The V and J ends lost 6 bases and 5 bases respectively, with 18 bases between them.

This chain connects TRBV5-1 to TRBJ1-2; D perhaps matches TRBD1 (5 bases). CDR3 size: 13 residues. From germline, CDR1 is SGHRS and CDR2 YFSETQ. With 0 bases removed from V and 8 bases from J, the gap between germline ends came to 11 bases. CDR3 bases: TGCGCCAGCAGCTTGGAGGCACCAGGGGGCTACACCTTC. Translating gives CASSLEAPGGYTF.

The genes are TRBV5-1 and TRBJ1-6; D is unclear. Germline-derived CDR1 and CDR2 are SGHRS and YFSETQ. Trimming shortened V by 0 bases and J by 3 bases, and 7 bases separated the two germline ends. CDR3 length equals 15 residues. CDR3 amino acids: CASSLVPDYNSPLHF. Written as DNA, the CDR3 is TGCGCCAGCAGCTTGGTGCCAGACTATAATTCACCCCTCCACTTT.

V usage is TRBV30 and J usage is TRBJ2-3; TRBD2 is a possible D gene (5 bases). The ends were cut back, 3 bases at V and 5 bases at J, with 15 bases in the middle. Germline CDR1 reads GTSNPN; CDR2 reads SVGIG (reference sequence). The CDR3 consists of 14 residues. The CDR3 reads CAWSDYRAIDTQYF. The DNA for the CDR3 is TGTGCCTGGAGCGACTATAGGGCGATAGATACGCAGTATTTT.

The chain employs TRBV19 and TRBJ1-1; D may be TRBD1 (6 bases). CDR1 and CDR2 from the germline V gene are LNHDA and SQIVND (reference sequence). Trimming cost V 5 bases and J 1 base, with 17 bases left between them. CDR3 size: 16 residues. CDR3 bases: TGTGCCAGTAGTCCCCAATGGCAGGGGAGGAACACTGAAGCTTTCTTT. Amino acid sequence: CASSPQWQGRNTEAFF.

The chain employs TRBV19 and TRBJ1-1, with D unclear. This CDR3 has 13 amino acids. Germline CDR1 is LNHDA and CDR2 is SQIVND (reference sequence). Trimming cost V 5 bases and J 1 base, with 8 bases left between them. CDR3 protein: CASSPDKNTEAFF. The CDR3 DNA follows: TGTGCCAGTAGTCCAGACAAGAACACTGAAGCTTTCTTT. The variable domain in full, with the rest retrieved from reference TRBV19 and TRBJ1-1, is DGGITQSPKYLFRKEGQNVTLSCEQNLNHDAMYWYRQDPGQGLRLIYYSQIVNDFQKGDIAEGYSVSREKKESFPLTVTSAQKNPTAFYLCASSPDKNTEAFFGQGTRLTVV.

This chain joins TRBV24-1 and TRBJ1-4; possibly TRBD1 for D (6 bases). The CDR3 is 14 residues long. CDR1 is KGHDR and CDR2 is SFDVKD in the germline V gene. V dropped 5 bases and J dropped 6 bases, with 12 bases sitting between them. Here the CDR3 DNA reads TGTGCCACCAGTGGCACAGGGTCGGATGAAAAACTGTTTTTT. Translation gives CATSGTGSDEKLFF.

The chain joins TRBV18 to TRBJ1-5, with D tentatively TRBD1 (5 bases). The CDR3 spans 13 residues. Germline V gene sequence: CDR1 KGHSH, CDR2 LQKENI. Trimming cost V 2 bases and J 4 bases, with 6 bases left between them. The CDR3 region has the DNA TGTGCCAGCTCACCAGGGGCGAATCAGCCCCAGCATTTT. Translating it yields CASSPGANQPQHF. Combining the CDR3 with reference TRBV18 and TRBJ1-5 gives the whole variable domain NAGVMQNPRHLVRRRGQEARLRCSPMKGHSHVYWYRQLPEEGLKFMVYLQKENIIDESGMPKERFSAEFPKEGPSILRIQQVVRGDSAAYFCASSPGANQPQHFGDGTRLSIL.

This CDR3 reads CASSPGRAYGYTF. In nucleotides, the CDR3 is TGTGCCAGCAGCCCGGGGAGGGCCTATGGCTACACCTTC. The V call is TRBV5-6, the J call TRBJ1-2; D call uncertain. CDR3 size: 13 residues. Trimming pared 4 bases from V and 4 bases from J, leaving 11 bases between. Germline loops: CDR1 SGHDT, CDR2 YYEEEE.

V is TRBV10-3 and J is TRBJ1-2; a weak D match, TRBD1 (6 bases). The germline CDR1 and CDR2 sequences are ENHRY and SYGVKD. V lost 10 bases to trimming and J lost 0 bases, with 15 bases between them. This CDR3 has 14 residues. The CDR3 spells CATLGTIANYGYTF. The CDR3 region has the DNA TGTGCCACCCTAGGGACAATAGCTAACTATGGCTACACCTTC.

This clone was counted once. The J gene is TRBJ1-2, the V gene TRBV10-3; 7 nucleotides match TRBD1. This CDR3 has 12 amino acids. CDR1 ENHRY and CDR2 SYGVKD come from the germline V gene. Germline trimming cut 9 bases from V and 4 bases from J; bases unmatched to any gene: 5. CDR3 bases: TGTGCCATTACAGGGGCCACCTATGGCTACACCTTC. Protein product: CAITGATYGYTF.

The chain links TRBV7-3 to TRBJ2-7, with TRBD2 matching 8 bases. In germline, CDR1 is SGHTA, CDR2 FQGTGA. This CDR3 comprises 13 residues. The V and J ends lost 5 bases and 3 bases, in that order; junction bases with no gene match: 3. CDR3 region: CASSVGLDYEQYF. As DNA, the CDR3 is TGTGCCAGCAGCGTGGGACTAGACTACGAGCAGTACTTC.

The V and J genes are TRBV1 and TRBJ1-3. TRBV1 is an annotated pseudogene. The CDR3 runs to 14 residues. The CDR3 loop is CTSSQGADGNTIYF. CDR3 DNA sequence: TGCACCAGCAGCCAAGGTGCGGATGGGAACACCATATATTTT.

The V and J genes are TRBV11-2 and TRBJ2-1; no reliable D call. The CDR3 is made up of 14 amino acids. Germline V gene lookup returns CDR1 SGHAT and CDR2 FQNNGV. V was cut by 1 base and J by 8 bases, with 12 bases left in between. The CDR3 DNA sequence: TGTGCCAGCAGCTTAGGGGCAGGCATCCATGAGCAGTTCTTC. It encodes CASSLGAGIHEQFF.

The chain carries TRBV19 and TRBJ1-1; unclear D gene. The CDR3 covers 16 residues. The germline V gene encodes CDR1 LNHDA and CDR2 SQIVND (reference sequence). The V gene lost 7 bases and the J gene lost 5 bases, with 23 bases spanning the gap. For the CDR3, the DNA is TGTGCCAGTATCGCGATTACGGGAAAGGGAGGAACTGAAGCTTTCTTT. As protein: CASIAITGKGGTEAFF.

This chain's CDR3 is CASSYNGPRTEAFF. DNA of the CDR3: TGTGCCAGCAGTTACAATGGGCCCCGGACTGAAGCTTTCTTT. The chain uses TRBV6-5 and TRBJ1-1; D is ambiguous. The CDR3 runs 14 residues. Germline V gene sequence: CDR1 MNHEY, CDR2 SVGAGI. V was pared by 2 bases and J by 5 bases, with 12 bases between.

CDR3 sequence (DNA): TGCGCCAGCAGCCCCTTTGGGCTAGCGGGGAAAAACATTCAGTACTTC. Its protein is CASSPFGLAGKNIQYF. The chain uses TRBV4-1 and TRBJ2-4, with 9 positions matching TRBD2. The CDR3 has 16 residues. Germline V gene data show CDR1 as MGHRA and CDR2 as YSYEKL. The J segment lost 4 bases and the V segment lost 4 bases, leaving 8 bases of the junction unmatched.

The chain has TRBV3-1 (or the pseudogene TRBV3-2) and TRBJ1-1; D unclear. This CDR3 spans 15 amino acids. Trimming took off 0 bases at V and 4 bases at J, with 12 bases between the two ends. Germline CDR1 is LGHDT and CDR2 is YNNKEL (reference sequence). CDR3 bases: TGTGCCAGCAGCCAAGACGCATGGGGAGGCACTGAAGCTTTCTTT. This gives the protein CASSQDAWGGTEAFF.

The chain recombines TRBV10-3 with TRBJ1-5; TRBD1 is a possible D gene (6 bases). Trimming shortened V by 4 bases and J by 5 bases, and 9 bases separated the two germline ends. Germline CDR1 ENHRY, CDR2 SYGVKD. The CDR3 is 13 residues long. CDR3 sequence: CAISGTDDQPQHF. In DNA, the CDR3 is TGTGCCATCAGTGGGACAGATGATCAGCCCCAGCATTTT.

Comments on this clone: The junction shows a germline mismatch at one end, possibly a read error. V and J are TRBV7-2 and TRBJ1-1; the match to TRBD1 covers 9 bases. CDR1 and CDR2 from the germline V gene are SGHTA and FQGNSA. The CDR3 has 16 amino acids. CDR3 sequence (DNA): TGTGCCAGCAGGTTAGGGGACAGGGTGGCGGAGATTGAAGCTTTCTTT. It codes for CASRLGDRVAEIEAFF.

The chain links TRBV4-1 to TRBJ1-2; 9 positions agree with TRBD1. Trimming removed 0 bases from V and 8 bases from J; junction bases left unmatched: 7. This CDR3 comprises 15 residues. The germline V gene encodes CDR1 MGHRA and CDR2 YSYEKL. This chain's CDR3 is CASSQEIQGAGGYTF. The CDR3 coding sequence is TGCGCCAGCAGCCAAGAAATACAGGGGGCAGGAGGCTACACCTTC.